The 25 T cell receptor beta chains reported below all come from one sample, sequenced in a study of beta chain features in type 1 diabetes. Whole-study results and caveats: For Type 1 diabetes patients, all four CD4+ subsets carried TCRB CDR3s that were moderately but significantly shorter.

No cognate antigen is known for these TCRs. The entirety of the isolated RNA underwent reverse transcription, so expressed TCRB transcripts were sequenced. TCRdb's table, derived via immunoSEQ multiplex PCR, lists solely in-frame clones and lacks some. The top ten hold approximately 0.02% of the sample, which has 600,000 to 700,000 clones, around an eighth seen once. Sequencing was done on a sample of naive CD4+ T cells from blood. Source of these receptors: a man younger than 30 with type 1 diabetes.

The CDR3 DNA follows: TGTGCCAGCAGTCTAACTCCGGGACAGGATGGCTACACCTTC. Translating it yields CASSLTPGQDGYTF. The rearrangement uses TRBV28 and TRBJ1-2; TRBD1 aligns across 8 bases. The CDR3 contains 14 residues. From germline, CDR1 is MDHEN and CDR2 SYDVKM. Germline trimming cut 5 bases from V and 6 bases from J; bases unmatched to any gene: 8.

This clone was detected a few times. V gene TRBV10-3 combines with J gene TRBJ2-2; D uncertain. V lost 0 bases to trimming and J lost 0 bases, with 5 bases between them. The CDR3 has 15 amino acids. From germline, CDR1 is ENHRY and CDR2 SYGVKD. The CDR3 coding sequence is TGTGCCATCAGTGAGTCGCGGACGAACACCGGGGAGCTGTTTTTT. Its translation: CAISESRTNTGELFF.

The CDR3 DNA reads as TGCAGCGACAGGTCTCTTCATTCACCCCTCCACTTT. It codes for CSDRSLHSPLHF. The chain joins TRBV29-1 to TRBJ1-6; possible D gene TRBD1, 5 bases. The germline V gene has CDR1 SQVTM and CDR2 ANQGSEA. The V end was cut by 7 bases, the J end by 8 bases, with 12 bases between. CDR3 length: 12 residues.

This clone was picked up a small number of times. This chain joins TRBV19 and TRBJ1-4; D is possibly TRBD1 (6 bases). CDR3 length: 15 amino acids. Deletions cut 5 bases from V and 8 bases from J, with 18 bases between. CDR1 LNHDA and CDR2 SQIVND come from the germline V gene (reference sequence). This CDR3 reads CASSPGVGQLEKLFF. CDR3 sequence (DNA): TGTGCCAGTAGTCCGGGGGTCGGACAGTTGGAAAAACTGTTTTTT.

In its sample, this clone was seen a few times. The J gene is TRBJ2-3, the V gene TRBV28; 10 bases align to TRBD1. Germline V gene data show CDR1 as MDHEN and CDR2 as SYDVKM. The V segment lost 4 bases and the J segment 0 bases; nucleotides outside the gene matches: 7. The CDR3 is 17 residues long. The CDR3 DNA follows: TGTGCCAGCAGTTCGGGACAGGGGACGCCTAGCACAGATACGCAGTATTTT. Its translation: CASSSGQGTPSTDTQYF. Filled out from reference TRBV28 and TRBJ2-3, the complete variable domain reads DVKVTQSSRYLVKRTGEKVFLECVQDMDHENMFWYRQDPGLGLRLIYFSYDVKMKEKGDIPEGYSVSREKKERFSLILESASTNQTSMYLCASSSGQGTPSTDTQYFGPGTRLTVL.

This clone was detected only a few times. The V and J genes are TRBV4-1 and TRBJ1-2, with unresolved D. Germline-derived CDR1 and CDR2 are MGHRA and YSYEKL. V was clipped by 0 bases and J by 4 bases, with 12 bases between them. The CDR3 totals 15 residues. The CDR3 DNA is TGCGCCAGCAGCCAAGAGGGTCCGGTTCCCTATGGCTACACCTTC. Translating it yields CASSQEGPVPYGYTF.

This clone appeared a few times. The rearrangement uses TRBV7-9 and TRBJ2-7; D ambiguous. The germline V and J ends were trimmed by 2 bases and 3 bases, with 14 bases remaining between them. The germline V gene has CDR1 SEHNR and CDR2 FQNEAQ (reference sequence). The length of the CDR3 is 15 residues. The CDR3 protein is CASSLSQPGRYEQYF. CDR3 coding DNA: TGTGCCAGCAGCTTAAGTCAACCCGGGCGCTACGAGCAGTACTTC.

The J gene is TRBJ1-2, the V gene TRBV4-1; D may be TRBD1 (6 bases). CDR1 and CDR2 (germline): MGHRA, YSYEKL. The CDR3 is 15 residues long. The germline V and J ends were trimmed by 0 bases and 3 bases, with 11 bases remaining between them. The DNA of the CDR3 is TGCGCCAGCAGCCAAGATTGGACAGACCACTATGGCTACACCTTC. This sequence encodes CASSQDWTDHYGYTF.

This chain uses TRBV9 with TRBJ1-2; D is perhaps TRBD1 (6 bases). Trimming removed 2 bases at V and 2 bases at J, with 13 bases between. The CDR3 length is 15 residues. The germline gives CDR1 SGDLS, CDR2 YYNGEE. The CDR3 DNA reads as TGTGCCAGCAGCGTTGGGGCAGGGGCGAACTATGGCTACACCTTC. Translated, it gives CASSVGAGANYGYTF.

As concerns this clone: Other DNA sequences from this sample encode an identical CDR3 as well. The chain joins TRBV7-9 to TRBJ2-1; D gene uncertain. With 1 base removed from V and 0 bases from J, the gap between germline ends came to 7 bases. Per the germline V gene, CDR1 is SEHNR and CDR2 is FQNEAQ (reference sequence). CDR3 size: 15 residues. The CDR3 DNA sequence: TGTGCCAGCAGCTTAGGTACGAGCTCCTACAATGAGCAGTTCTTC. The encoded protein is CASSLGTSSYNEQFF.

This clone was found a few times. The J gene is TRBJ2-3, the V gene TRBV20-1; unclear D gene. Germline CDR1 reads DFQATT; CDR2 reads SNEGSKA (reference sequence). The CDR3 covers 11 residues. The germline V and J ends were trimmed by 3 bases and 4 bases, with 5 bases remaining between them. DNA for the CDR3: TGCAGTGCTAGTTTTTCAGATACGCAGTATTTT. As protein: CSASFSDTQYF.

This clone has just a few counts. The rearrangement joins TRBV30 to TRBJ1-1, with no clear D. Trimming took off 6 bases at V and 5 bases at J, with 13 bases between the two ends. The CDR3 has 12 amino acids. Germline V gene data show CDR1 as GTSNPN and CDR2 as SVGIG (reference sequence). CDR3 residues: CACLWGGTEAFF. In nucleotides, the CDR3 is TGTGCCTGCCTCTGGGGAGGAACTGAAGCTTTCTTT. Full variable domain (remainder filled in from reference TRBV30 and TRBJ1-1): SQTIHQWPATLVQPVGSPLSLECTVEGTSNPNLYWYRQAAGRGLQLLFYSVGIGQISSEVPQNLSASRPQDRQFILSSKKLLLSDSGFYLCACLWGGTEAFFGQGTRLTVV.

This clone was observed a handful of times. The rearrangement uses TRBV25-1 and TRBJ2-3; a weak D match, TRBD2 (6 bases). CDR3 length equals 15 residues. Deletions cut 6 bases from V and 6 bases from J, with 19 bases between. Germline V gene lookup returns CDR1 MGHDK and CDR2 SYGVNS. This CDR3 is CASRGWDSSSDTQYF. CDR3 sequence (DNA): TGTGCCAGCAGAGGTTGGGACTCATCGTCTGATACGCAGTATTTT.

The chain employs TRBV5-4 and TRBJ1-2; D not certain. The V and J ends lost 5 bases and 5 bases respectively, with 19 bases between them. Germline V gene data show CDR1 as SGHNT and CDR2 as YYREEE (reference sequence). The CDR3 is 15 amino acids. In DNA, the CDR3 is TGTGCCAGCAGGCCAGACTATCAGGCTTCTTATGGCTACACCTTC. This encodes CASRPDYQASYGYTF.

The V and J genes are TRBV2 and TRBJ1-1, with D possibly being TRBD1 (6 bases). The CDR3 has 14 amino acids. Germline V gene sequence: CDR1 SNHLY, CDR2 FYNNEI. V shed 7 bases and J shed 4 bases, with 16 bases lying between them. The CDR3 nucleotides are TGTGCCAGCACCCTAGGGGGGGCGAGCACTGAAGCTTTCTTT. Amino acid sequence: CASTLGGASTEAFF.

The chain recombines TRBV11-2 with TRBJ1-6; no firm D call. The V gene's germline CDR1 is SGHAT and CDR2 FQNNGV. V lost 5 bases to trimming and J lost 9 bases, with 11 bases between them. The CDR3 sequence is 13 residues long. In DNA form, the CDR3 reads TGTGCCAGCAGCACCGTTCAGGCTTCACCCCTCCACTTT. This codes for CASSTVQASPLHF.

The chain carries TRBV30 and TRBJ1-2; D might be TRBD1 (5 bases). V was pared by 3 bases and J by 3 bases, with 14 bases between. Germline V CDR1 and CDR2: GTSNPN, SVGIG (reference sequence). The CDR3 is made up of 14 amino acids. CDR3 sequence (DNA): TGTGCCTGGAGCCCCGGTGGGGCTCACTATGGCTACACCTTC. Translation gives CAWSPGGAHYGYTF.

V gene TRBV15 combines with J gene TRBJ2-7; the D call may be TRBD1 or TRBD2 (7 bases each). V lost 0 bases, J lost 1 base, and 16 bases lay in between. The length of the CDR3 is 17 residues. Germline values: CDR1 LNHNV, CDR2 YYDKDF (reference sequence). CDR3 nucleotides: TGTGCCACCAGCAGAGATCAGGGAGGGGGCTGGTCCTACGAGCAGTACTTC. Protein: CATSRDQGGGWSYEQYF.

This clone has more than one count but fewer than ten. At the DNA level, this CDR3 is encoded by other sequences in the same sample as well. V and J are TRBV19 and TRBJ1-5; a weak D match, TRBD1 (5 bases). This CDR3 contains 14 residues. V lost 1 base and J lost 4, with 8 bases in between. Germline values: CDR1 LNHDA, CDR2 SQIVND (reference sequence). CDR3 amino acids: CASSIAGGNQPQHF. As DNA, the CDR3 is TGTGCCAGTAGTATAGCTGGGGGGAATCAGCCCCAGCATTTT.

V and J are TRBV11-3 and TRBJ1-1; no definite D call. The CDR3 has 15 amino acids. With 7 bases removed from V and 0 bases from J, the gap between germline ends came to 15 bases. CDR1 and CDR2 from the germline V gene are SGHNT and YENEEA. CDR3 residues: CASILSGAMNTEAFF. The CDR3 DNA follows: TGTGCCAGCATTTTGTCGGGCGCGATGAACACTGAAGCTTTCTTT.

This clone has a handful of counts. The V gene is TRBV11-1, the J gene TRBJ2-1, with TRBD2 identical over 7 bases. The CDR3 covers 17 residues. V dropped 1 base and J dropped 8; count of bases not matched to a gene: 14. The germline V gene encodes CDR1 SGHAT and CDR2 FQDESV (reference sequence). Here the CDR3 DNA reads TGTGCCAGCAGCTTAGTGGGAGGGCAGGGCTCGGTTGATGAGCAGTTCTTC. Translating it yields CASSLVGGQGSVDEQFF. Together with reference TRBV11-1 and TRBJ2-1, the CDR3 gives the full variable domain: EAEVAQSPRYKITEKSQAVAFWCDPISGHATLYWYRQILGQGPELLVQFQDESVVDDSQLPKDRFSAERLKGVDSTLKIQPAELGDSAMYLCASSLVGGQGSVDEQFFGPGTRLTVL.

The gene calls are TRBV9 and TRBJ2-5; TRBD2 matches 10 bases. Germline CDR1 is SGDLS and CDR2 is YYNGEE. After removal of 0 bases from V and 1 base from J, the junction contained 3 bases not matched to a gene. The CDR3 loop spans 16 amino acids. The CDR3 is CASSVAAGGTQETQYF. Here the CDR3 DNA reads TGTGCCAGCAGCGTAGCAGCGGGGGGGACCCAAGAGACCCAGTACTTC.

The chain recombines TRBV25-1 with TRBJ2-7, with TRBD1 matching over 9 bases. Looked up from germline, CDR1 is MGHDK and CDR2 is SYGVNS. V shed 6 bases and J 1 base; nucleotides not matched to a gene: 16. The length of the CDR3 is 18 residues. CDR3 DNA: TGTGCCAGCAGATCTCCCCCAAGGACAGGGGCCGGATCCTACGAGCAGTACTTC. Its translation: CASRSPPRTGAGSYEQYF.

As concerns this clone: Other DNA sequences in the same sample also yield this CDR3. The V gene is TRBV29-1, the J gene TRBJ2-1, with D unclear. Germline CDR1 and CDR2: SQVTM and ANQGSEA. This CDR3 spans 12 amino acids. Trimming stripped 4 bases from V and 1 base from J, with 5 bases between. The CDR3 reads CSVGLSYNEQFF. Here the CDR3 DNA reads TGCAGCGTTGGACTGTCCTACAATGAGCAGTTCTTC.

For this clone: Distinct nucleotide sequences in the sample also encode this CDR3. This chain links TRBV7-9 with TRBJ1-2; a possible D gene is TRBD1 (5 bases). CDR1 and CDR2 from the germline V gene are SEHNR and FQNEAQ (reference sequence). The V gene lost 5 bases and the J gene lost 4 bases, with 11 bases spanning the gap. The length of the CDR3 is 13 residues. The CDR3 reads CASSPQGFYGYTF. As DNA, the CDR3 is TGTGCCAGCAGCCCCCAGGGATTCTATGGCTACACCTTC.